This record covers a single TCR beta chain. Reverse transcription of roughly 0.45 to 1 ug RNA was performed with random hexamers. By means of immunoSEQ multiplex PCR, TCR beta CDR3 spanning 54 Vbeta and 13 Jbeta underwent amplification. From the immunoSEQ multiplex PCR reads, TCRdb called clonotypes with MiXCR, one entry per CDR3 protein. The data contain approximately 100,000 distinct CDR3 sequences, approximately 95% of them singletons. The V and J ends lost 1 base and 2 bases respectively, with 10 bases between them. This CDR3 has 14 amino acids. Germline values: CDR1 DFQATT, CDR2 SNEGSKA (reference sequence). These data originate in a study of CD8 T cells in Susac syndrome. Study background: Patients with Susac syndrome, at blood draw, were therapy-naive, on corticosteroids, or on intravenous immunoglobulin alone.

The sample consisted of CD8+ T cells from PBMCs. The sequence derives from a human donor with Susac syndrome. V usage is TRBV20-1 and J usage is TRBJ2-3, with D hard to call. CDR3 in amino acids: CSARGRWATDTQYF. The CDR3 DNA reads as TGCAGTGCTAGAGGCAGGTGGGCCACAGATACGCAGTATTTT.